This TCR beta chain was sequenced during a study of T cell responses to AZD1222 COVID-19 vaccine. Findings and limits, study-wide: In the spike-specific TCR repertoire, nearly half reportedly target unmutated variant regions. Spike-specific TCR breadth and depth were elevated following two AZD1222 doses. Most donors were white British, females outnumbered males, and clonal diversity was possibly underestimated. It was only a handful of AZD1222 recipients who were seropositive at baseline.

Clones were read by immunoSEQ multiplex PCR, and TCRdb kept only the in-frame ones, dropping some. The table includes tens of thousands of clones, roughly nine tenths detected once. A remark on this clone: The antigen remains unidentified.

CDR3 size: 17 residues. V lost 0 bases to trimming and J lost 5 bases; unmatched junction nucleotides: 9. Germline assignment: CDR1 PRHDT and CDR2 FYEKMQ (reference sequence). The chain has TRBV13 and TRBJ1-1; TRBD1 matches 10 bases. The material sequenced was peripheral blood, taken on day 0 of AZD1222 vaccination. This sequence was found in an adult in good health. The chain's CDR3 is CASSLGGQGVMGTEAFF. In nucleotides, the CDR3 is TGTGCCAGCAGCTTAGGAGGACAGGGGGTAATGGGTACTGAAGCTTTCTTT.